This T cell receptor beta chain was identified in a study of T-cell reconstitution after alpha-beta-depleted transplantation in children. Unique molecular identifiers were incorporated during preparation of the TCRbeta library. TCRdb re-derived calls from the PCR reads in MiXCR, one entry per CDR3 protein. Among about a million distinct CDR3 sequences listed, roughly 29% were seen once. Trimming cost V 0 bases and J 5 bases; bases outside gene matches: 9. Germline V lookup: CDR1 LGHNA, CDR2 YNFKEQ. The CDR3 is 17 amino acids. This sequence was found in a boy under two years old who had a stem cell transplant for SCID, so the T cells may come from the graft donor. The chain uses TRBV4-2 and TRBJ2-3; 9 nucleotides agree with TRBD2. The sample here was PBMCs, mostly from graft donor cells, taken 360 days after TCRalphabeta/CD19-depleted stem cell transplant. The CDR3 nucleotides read TGTGCCAGCAGCCAAGATCCGATTAGCGGGGGAGTAGATACGCAGTATTTT. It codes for CASSQDPISGGVDTQYF.